Reported below is one T cell receptor (beta chain). Its target is not known. The CDR3 is 14 amino acids. V shed 0 bases and J shed 1 base, with 5 bases lying between them. The germline V gene encodes CDR1 SGDLS and CDR2 YYNGEE. This record comes from a study of cytomegalovirus exposure and HLA in healthy donors. Study outcomes and limitations: Most TCR sequences were seen very rarely across donors, but some public TCRs occurred in many. One cluster of highly shared sequence variants probably arose as a sequencing artifact. In a later analysis, V- and J-gene trimming of beta chains associated with a DCLRE1C missense variant, replicated independently. In a later analysis, donors in an Asian-associated ancestry cluster reportedly had fewer N-insertions in productive TCRs than the cohort mean.

The PCR made use of 60 Vbeta and 13 Jbeta primers. This table comes from immunoSEQ multiplex PCR, and its TCRdb copy is limited to in-frame clones, with some not included. The sample includes 95,000 to 150,000 clones, 78% of them seen just once. Sequences were obtained from PBMCs. The sequence came from a man aged 25-45 years in good health and CMV-seropositive. The rearrangement uses TRBV9 and TRBJ2-1; D gene ambiguous. CDR3 coding DNA: TGTGCCAGCAGCGTAGATCGGTCCTACAATGAGCAGTTCTTC. Translation: CASSVDRSYNEQFF.